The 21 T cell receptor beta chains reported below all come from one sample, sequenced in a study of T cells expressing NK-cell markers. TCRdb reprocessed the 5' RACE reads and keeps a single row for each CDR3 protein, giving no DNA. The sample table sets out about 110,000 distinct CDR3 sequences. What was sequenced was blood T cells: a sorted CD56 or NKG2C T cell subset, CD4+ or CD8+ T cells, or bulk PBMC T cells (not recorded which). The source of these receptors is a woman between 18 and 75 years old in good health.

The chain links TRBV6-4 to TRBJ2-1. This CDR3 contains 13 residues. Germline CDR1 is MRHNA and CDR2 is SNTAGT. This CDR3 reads CASSDAATNEQFF.

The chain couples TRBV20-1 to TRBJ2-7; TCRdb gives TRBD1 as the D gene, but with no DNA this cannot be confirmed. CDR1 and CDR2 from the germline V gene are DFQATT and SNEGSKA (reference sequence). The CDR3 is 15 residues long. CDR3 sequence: CSARDPGTVGYEQYF.

CDR3 residues: CASSPQTLAVADTQYF. This chain connects TRBV12-3 or TRBV12-4 to TRBJ2-3; TCRdb selects TRBD2, and the lack of DNA leaves this call unchecked. CDR3 length: 16 residues.

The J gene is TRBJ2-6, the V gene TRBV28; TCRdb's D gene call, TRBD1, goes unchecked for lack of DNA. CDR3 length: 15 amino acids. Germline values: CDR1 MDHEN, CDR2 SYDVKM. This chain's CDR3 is CASYRGPAGANVLTF.

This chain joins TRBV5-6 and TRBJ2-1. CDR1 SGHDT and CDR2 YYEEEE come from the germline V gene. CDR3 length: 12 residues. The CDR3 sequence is CASSLSTHEQFF.

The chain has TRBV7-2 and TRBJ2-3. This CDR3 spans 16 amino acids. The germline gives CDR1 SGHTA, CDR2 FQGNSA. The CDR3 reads CASSLVVVLGTDTQYF.

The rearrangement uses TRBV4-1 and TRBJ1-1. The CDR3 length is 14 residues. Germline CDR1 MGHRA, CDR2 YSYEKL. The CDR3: CASSQGGGRAEAFF.

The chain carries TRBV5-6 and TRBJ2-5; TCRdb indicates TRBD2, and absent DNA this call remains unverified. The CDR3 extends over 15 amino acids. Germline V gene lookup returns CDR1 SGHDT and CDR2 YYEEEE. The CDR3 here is CASSSTSGLQETQYF.

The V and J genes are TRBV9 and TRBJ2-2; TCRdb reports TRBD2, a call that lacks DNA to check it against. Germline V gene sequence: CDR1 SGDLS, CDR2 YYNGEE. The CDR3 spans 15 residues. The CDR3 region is CASSVWEGDTGELFF. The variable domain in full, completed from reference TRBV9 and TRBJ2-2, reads DSGVTQTPKHLITATGQRVTLRCSPRSGDLSVYWYQQSLDQGLQFLIQYYNGEERAKGNILERFSAQQFPDLHSELNLSSLELGDSALYFCASSVWEGDTGELFFGEGSRLTVL.

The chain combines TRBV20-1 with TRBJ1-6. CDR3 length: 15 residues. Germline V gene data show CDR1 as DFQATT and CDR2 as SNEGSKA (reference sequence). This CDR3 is CSAPTSPSYNSPLHF.

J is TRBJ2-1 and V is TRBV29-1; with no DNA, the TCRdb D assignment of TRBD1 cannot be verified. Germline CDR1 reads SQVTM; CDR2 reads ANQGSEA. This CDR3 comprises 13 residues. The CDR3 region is CSVAGTVGGEQFF.

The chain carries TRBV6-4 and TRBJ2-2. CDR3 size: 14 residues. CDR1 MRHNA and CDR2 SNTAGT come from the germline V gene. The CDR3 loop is CASSPGVGTGELFF.

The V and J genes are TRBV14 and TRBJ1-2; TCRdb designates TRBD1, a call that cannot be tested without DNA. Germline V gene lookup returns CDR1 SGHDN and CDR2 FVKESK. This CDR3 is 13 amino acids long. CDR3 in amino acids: CASSATGGLGYTF.

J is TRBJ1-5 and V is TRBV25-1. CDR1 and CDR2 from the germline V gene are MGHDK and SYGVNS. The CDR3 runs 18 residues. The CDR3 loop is CARTDTAGDEWSNQPQHF. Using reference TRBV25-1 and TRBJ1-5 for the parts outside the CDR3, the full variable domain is EADIYQTPRYLVIGTGKKITLECSQTMGHDKMYWYQQDPGMELHLIHYSYGVNSTEKGDLSSESTVSRIRTEHFPLTLESARPSHTSQYLCARTDTAGDEWSNQPQHFGDGTRLSIL.

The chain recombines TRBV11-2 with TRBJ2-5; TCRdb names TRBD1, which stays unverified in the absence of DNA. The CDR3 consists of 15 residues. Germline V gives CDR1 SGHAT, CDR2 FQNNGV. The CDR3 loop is CASSSSTGIRETQYF. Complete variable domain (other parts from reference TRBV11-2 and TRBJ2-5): EAGVAQSPRYKIIEKRQSVAFWCNPISGHATLYWYQQILGQGPKLLIQFQNNGVVDDSQLPKDRFSAERLKGVDSTLKIQPAKLEDSAVYLCASSSSTGIRETQYFGPGTRLLVL.

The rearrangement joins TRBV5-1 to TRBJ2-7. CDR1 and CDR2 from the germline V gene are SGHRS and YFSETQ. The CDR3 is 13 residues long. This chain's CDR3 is CASRDTQIYEQYF. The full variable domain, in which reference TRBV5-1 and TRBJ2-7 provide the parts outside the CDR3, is KAGVTQTPRYLIKTRGQQVTLSCSPISGHRSVSWYQQTPGQGLQFLFEYFSETQRNKGNFPGRFSGRQFSNSRSEMNVSTLELGDSALYLCASRDTQIYEQYFGPGTRLTVT.

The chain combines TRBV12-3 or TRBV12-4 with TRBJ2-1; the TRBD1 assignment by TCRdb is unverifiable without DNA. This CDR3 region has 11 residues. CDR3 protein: CASSLTGGRFF.

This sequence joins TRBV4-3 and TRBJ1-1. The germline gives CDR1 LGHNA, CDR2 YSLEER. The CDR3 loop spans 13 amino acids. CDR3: CASSQDRNTEAFF.

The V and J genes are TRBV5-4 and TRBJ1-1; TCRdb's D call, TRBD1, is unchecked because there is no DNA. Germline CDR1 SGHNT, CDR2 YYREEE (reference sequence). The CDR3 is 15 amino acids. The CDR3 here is CASSFDGGMNTEAFF.

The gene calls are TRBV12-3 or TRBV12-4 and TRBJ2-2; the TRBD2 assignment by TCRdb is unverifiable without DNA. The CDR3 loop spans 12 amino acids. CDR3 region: CASSREGGELFF.

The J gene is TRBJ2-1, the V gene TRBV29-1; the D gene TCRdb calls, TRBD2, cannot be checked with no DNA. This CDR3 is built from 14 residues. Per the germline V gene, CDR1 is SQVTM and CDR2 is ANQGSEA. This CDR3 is CSVAPGLAELMQFF.